Sequencing of this T cell receptor (beta chain) was carried out in a study of identifying expanded T cells in peripheral blood. Findings and caveats of the study: Variance in clone template counts between approximately 2-week samples significantly increased with total template count across all healthy donors.

No infections or other immune events were documented during collection. A remark on this clone: Its antigen is undetermined.

The repertoire was sequenced with immunoSEQ multiplex PCR; TCRdb's copy has only in-frame clones and lacks some. The table lists about 78,000 clones, just under 85% of them singletons. This CDR3 has 17 amino acids. The V and J ends lost 4 bases and 5 bases respectively, with 23 bases between them. CDR1 and CDR2 (germline): MNHNS, SASEGT. This sequence was found in a person between 18 and 75 years old in good health. The specimen was blood. This chain links TRBV6-1 with TRBJ1-1, with D perhaps matching TRBD1 (5 bases). CDR3 in DNA: TGTGCCAGCAGTGGGGGTCGTCGGGGACCAAGGCATACTGAAGCTTTCTTT. Translation: CASSGGRRGPRHTEAFF.